These 20 T cell receptor beta chains came from one sample sequenced in a study of shared T cell receptors in the human thymus. Produced via immunoSEQ multiplex PCR; TCRdb's table is partial and in-frame only. Of roughly 550,000 clones detected, 70% to 80% appear once; the ten largest clones hold roughly 0.013%. The same data also went into a second study, on human thymus T cells.

The specimen was thymocytes. The receptor source for this set is a boy under three years old with a congenital heart defect.

The chain joins TRBV29-1 to TRBJ2-3, with D possibly TRBD2 on 5 matching bases. V was cut by 3 bases and J by 2 bases, with 9 bases left in between. Germline lookup yields CDR1 SQVTM and CDR2 ANQGSEA. The CDR3 has 13 residues. The CDR3 loop reads CSVDIGVTDTQYF. DNA of the CDR3: TGCAGCGTTGATATCGGGGTCACAGATACGCAGTATTTT.

This clone was detected only a few times. Here the CDR3 reads CASSMGGVLLSNQPQHF. CDR3 bases: TGTGCCAGTAGTATGGGGGGTGTCCTCCTTAGCAATCAGCCCCAGCATTTT. The genes are TRBV19 and TRBJ1-5, with D possibly matching TRBD1 (5 bases). Germline lookup yields CDR1 LNHDA and CDR2 SQIVND (reference sequence). The V gene lost 3 bases and the J gene lost 0 bases, with 15 bases spanning the gap. This CDR3 has 17 amino acids.

The rearrangement links TRBV7-2 to TRBJ1-1; TRBD1 agrees at 7 bases. The J segment lost 3 bases and the V segment lost 6 bases, leaving 4 bases of the junction unmatched. This CDR3 contains 13 residues. CDR1 is SGHTA and CDR2 is FQGNSA in the germline V gene. DNA of the CDR3: TGTGCCAGCAGGAACGGACAGGACACTGAAGCTTTCTTT. It specifies CASRNGQDTEAFF.

This chain joins TRBV6-6 and TRBJ1-1; TRBD1 might be the D (5 bases). This CDR3 is 14 amino acids long. The V gene lost 7 bases and the J gene lost 1 base, with 13 bases spanning the gap. CDR1 is MNHNY and CDR2 is SVGAGI in the germline V gene (reference sequence). The CDR3 bases are TGTGCCAGCACCCCCCCGCAGGGGAACACTGAAGCTTTCTTT. It codes for CASTPPQGNTEAFF.

V gene TRBV27 combines with J gene TRBJ2-7; possibly TRBD2 for D (5 bases). The CDR3 spans 15 residues. CDR1 and CDR2 (germline): MNHEY, SMNVEV (reference sequence). The V and J ends lost 2 bases and 3 bases respectively, with 14 bases between them. The CDR3 sequence: CASSLRMTTYYEQYF. The CDR3, as DNA: TGTGCCAGCAGTTTACGCATGACTACCTACTACGAGCAGTACTTC.

The rearrangement links TRBV27 to TRBJ2-3; D uncertain. Trimming took 1 base from V and 0 from J, leaving 11 bases between them. The CDR3 loop spans 16 amino acids. Germline V CDR1 and CDR2: MNHEY, SMNVEV (reference sequence). CDR3 in amino acids: CASSLCLPTSTDTQYF. DNA of the CDR3: TGTGCCAGCAGTTTATGTTTACCAACTAGCACAGATACGCAGTATTTT.

The chain links TRBV28 to TRBJ1-5; 9 nucleotides align to TRBD1. J lost 5 bases, V lost 5 bases, and 7 bases had no gene match. Germline-derived CDR1 and CDR2 are MDHEN and SYDVKM. The CDR3 length is 15 residues. CDR3 region: CASSDRGGVHQPQHF. In DNA, the CDR3 is TGTGCCAGCAGTGACAGGGGGGGAGTACATCAGCCCCAGCATTTT.

V and J are TRBV7-8 and TRBJ2-7; possibly TRBD1 for D (6 bases). There are 14 residues in the CDR3. The V gene lost 5 bases and the J gene lost 2 bases, with 13 bases spanning the gap. Germline V gives CDR1 SGHVS, CDR2 FQNEAQ. Here the CDR3 reads CASSRRQDPYEQYF. The CDR3 nucleotides read TGTGCCAGCAGCCGTAGACAGGATCCCTACGAGCAGTACTTC.

V is TRBV6-1 and J is TRBJ2-5; TRBD1 matches at 7 bases. The CDR3 is made up of 14 amino acids. The V gene end was trimmed by 4 bases and the J gene end by 4 bases; junction bases not matched to a gene: 6. Looked up from germline, CDR1 is MNHNS and CDR2 is SASEGT. The CDR3 region is CASSVPGTVETQYF. As DNA, the CDR3 is TGTGCCAGCAGTGTTCCCGGGACAGTAGAGACCCAGTACTTC.

This chain joins TRBV9 and TRBJ1-3; possibly TRBD1 for D (6 bases). The germline gives CDR1 SGDLS, CDR2 YYNGEE. The V and J ends lost 0 bases and 0 bases respectively, with 13 bases between them. The CDR3 consists of 17 residues. CDR3 region: CASSVDWQGLSGNTIYF. The DNA of the CDR3 is TGTGCCAGCAGCGTAGACTGGCAGGGGCTCTCTGGAAACACCATATATTTT. Filled out from reference TRBV9 and TRBJ1-3, the complete variable domain reads DSGVTQTPKHLITATGQRVTLRCSPRSGDLSVYWYQQSLDQGLQFLIQYYNGEERAKGNILERFSAQQFPDLHSELNLSSLELGDSALYFCASSVDWQGLSGNTIYFGEGSWLTVV.

V is TRBV7-9 and J is TRBJ2-3, with D tentatively TRBD2 (6 bases). Trimming cost V 6 bases and J 5 bases, with 9 bases left between them. This CDR3 comprises 12 residues. Germline CDR1 and CDR2: SEHNR and FQNEAQ (reference sequence). CDR3 in amino acids: CASREGRDTQYF. The CDR3 region has the DNA TGTGCCAGCAGGGAGGGGAGAGATACGCAGTATTTT.

The genes are TRBV28 and TRBJ2-7; 7 bases are a match to TRBD2. Germline values: CDR1 MDHEN, CDR2 SYDVKM. With V trimmed by 4 bases and J by 6 bases, 15 bases remained unmatched. This CDR3 contains 16 residues. CDR3 sequence (DNA): TGTGCCAGCAGTTCCTACCGCTCGCGGGAGCCCCTCGAGCAGTACTTC. This codes for CASSSYRSREPLEQYF.

The V and J genes are TRBV5-1 and TRBJ1-2; unclear D gene. Trimming shortened V by 2 bases and J by 6 bases, and 14 bases separated the two germline ends. The V gene's germline CDR1 is SGHRS and CDR2 YFSETQ. This CDR3 is built from 14 residues. The CDR3 protein is CASSFERGGDGYTF. CDR3 bases: TGCGCCAGCAGCTTCGAAAGAGGAGGTGATGGCTACACCTTC.

This clone has more than one count but fewer than ten. The chain couples TRBV9 to TRBJ2-2, with D tentatively TRBD1 (5 bases). The germline gives CDR1 SGDLS, CDR2 YYNGEE. Deletions cut 0 bases from V and 2 bases from J, with 11 bases between. This CDR3 contains 16 residues. The CDR3, as DNA: TGTGCCAGCAGCGTAGTTGAAGGACACAACACCGGGGAGCTGTTTTTT. Protein: CASSVVEGHNTGELFF. The complete variable domain, with remaining parts taken from reference TRBV9 and TRBJ2-2, reads DSGVTQTPKHLITATGQRVTLRCSPRSGDLSVYWYQQSLDQGLQFLIQYYNGEERAKGNILERFSAQQFPDLHSELNLSSLELGDSALYFCASSVVEGHNTGELFFGEGSRLTVL.

This rearrangement joins TRBV21-1 to TRBJ2-3; the table's TRBD2 call for D was not verified on the DNA. TRBV21-1 is shown as a pseudogene. The CDR3 is 19 residues long. In nucleotides, the CDR3 is TGTGCCAGCAGCAATCCGGGACTAGCGGGAGGGAAGGGCACAGATACGCAGTATTTT. Amino acids: CASSNPGLAGGKGTDTQYF.

About this clone: The germline gene is not matched at one end of the junction; a read error may be the cause. The genes are TRBV4-2 and TRBJ2-5; 14 bases agree with TRBD2. The germline gives CDR1 LGHNA, CDR2 YNFKEQ. This CDR3 has 17 amino acids. CDR3 sequence reads: CASRGTSGREGREAQYF. CDR3 coding DNA: TGTGCCAGCAGGGGGACTAGCGGGAGAGAGGGAAGAGAGGCCCAGTACTTC.

In DNA form, the CDR3 reads TGTGCTAGTGGTTCGAACAGGCCTCCTTCCTACGAGCAGTACTTC. Amino acids: CASGSNRPPSYEQYF. The V gene is TRBV12-5, the J gene TRBJ2-7; D is perhaps TRBD1 (5 bases). The V gene's germline CDR1 is LGHNT and CDR2 FRNRAP. The V end was cut by 4 bases, the J end by 1 base, with 14 bases between. The CDR3 runs to 15 residues.

This chain uses TRBV10-3 with TRBJ1-2; 8 positions agree with TRBD1. J was trimmed by 3 bases and V by 9 bases; bases with no gene match: 12. The CDR3 spans 15 residues. CDR1 ENHRY and CDR2 SYGVKD come from the germline V gene. Written as DNA, the CDR3 is TGTGCCATGCGGACAGGGCCAGAATCCTACTATGGCTACACCTTC. It encodes CAMRTGPESYYGYTF.

The chain combines TRBV6-1 with TRBJ1-2; 9 bases agree with TRBD1. This CDR3 has 15 residues. Germline assignment: CDR1 MNHNS and CDR2 SASEGT. Trimming removed 6 bases from V and 2 bases from J; junction bases left unmatched: 7. CDR3 protein: CASRTGTGTNYGYTF. The CDR3, as DNA: TGTGCCAGCAGAACCGGGACAGGGACCAACTATGGCTACACCTTC.

The count of this clone is one. The chain couples TRBV6-5 to TRBJ1-1; D unresolved. Per the germline V gene, CDR1 is MNHEY and CDR2 is SVGAGI. This CDR3 region has 14 residues. Trimming removed 8 bases from V and 4 bases from J, with 17 bases in between. The CDR3 protein is CASRSFIEGTEAFF. The CDR3 coding sequence is TGTGCCAGCCGCTCCTTCATCGAGGGCACTGAAGCTTTCTTT.